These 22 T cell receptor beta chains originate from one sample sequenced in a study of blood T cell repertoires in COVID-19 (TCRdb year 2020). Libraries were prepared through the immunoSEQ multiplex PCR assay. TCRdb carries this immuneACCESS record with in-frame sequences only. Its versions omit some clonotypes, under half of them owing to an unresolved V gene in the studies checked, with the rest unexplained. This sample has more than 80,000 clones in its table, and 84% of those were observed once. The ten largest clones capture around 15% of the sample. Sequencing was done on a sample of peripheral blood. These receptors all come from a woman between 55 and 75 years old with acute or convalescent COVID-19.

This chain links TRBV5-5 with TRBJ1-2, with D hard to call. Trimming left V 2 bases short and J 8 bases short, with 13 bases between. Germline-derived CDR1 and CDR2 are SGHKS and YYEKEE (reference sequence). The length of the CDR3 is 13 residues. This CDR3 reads CASSFSSGGGYTF. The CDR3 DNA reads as TGTGCCAGCAGCTTCTCTTCCGGAGGAGGCTACACCTTC.

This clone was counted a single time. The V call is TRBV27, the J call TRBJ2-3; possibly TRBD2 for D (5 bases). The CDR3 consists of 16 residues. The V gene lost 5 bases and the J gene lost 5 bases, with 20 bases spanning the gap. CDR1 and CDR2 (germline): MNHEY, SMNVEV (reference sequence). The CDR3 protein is CASSLLPGKRVDTQYF. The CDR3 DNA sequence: TGTGCCAGCAGTCTCCTACCCGGGAAGCGAGTAGATACGCAGTATTTT.

The CDR3 loop is CASSQVPGALSTEAFF. The CDR3 DNA is TGTGCCAGCAGCCAAGTTCCTGGGGCCCTGAGCACTGAAGCTTTCTTT. The genes are TRBV4-2 and TRBJ1-1, with D perhaps matching TRBD1 (5 bases). The CDR3 runs to 16 residues. Deletions cut 1 base from V and 4 bases from J, with 16 bases between. Germline CDR1 is LGHNA and CDR2 is YNFKEQ.

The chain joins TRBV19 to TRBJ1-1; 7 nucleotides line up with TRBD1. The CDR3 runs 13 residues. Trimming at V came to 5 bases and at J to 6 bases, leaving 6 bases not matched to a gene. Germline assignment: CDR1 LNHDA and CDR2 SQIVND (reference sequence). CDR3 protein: CASSDDRVSEAFF. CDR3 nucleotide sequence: TGTGCCAGTAGTGACGACAGGGTCTCTGAAGCTTTCTTT.

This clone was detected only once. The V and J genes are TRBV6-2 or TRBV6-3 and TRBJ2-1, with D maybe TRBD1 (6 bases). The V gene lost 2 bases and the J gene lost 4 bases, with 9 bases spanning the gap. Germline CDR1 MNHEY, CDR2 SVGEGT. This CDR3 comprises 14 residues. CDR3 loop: CASSYGTLYNEQFF. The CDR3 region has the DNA TGTGCCAGCAGTTACGGGACACTGTACAATGAGCAGTTCTTC.

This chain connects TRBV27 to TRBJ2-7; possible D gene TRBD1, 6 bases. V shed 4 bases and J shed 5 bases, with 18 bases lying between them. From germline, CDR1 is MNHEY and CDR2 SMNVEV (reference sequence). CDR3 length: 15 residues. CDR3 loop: CASSSLTGPGHEQYF. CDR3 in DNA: TGTGCCAGCAGTTCCCTGACAGGTCCAGGGCACGAGCAGTACTTC.

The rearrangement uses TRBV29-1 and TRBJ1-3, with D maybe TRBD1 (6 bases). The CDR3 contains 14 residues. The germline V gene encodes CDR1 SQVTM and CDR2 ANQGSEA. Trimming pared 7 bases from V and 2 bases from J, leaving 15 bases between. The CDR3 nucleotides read TGCAGCGAGTTGGACAGTAGGGCTGGAAACACCATATATTTT. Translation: CSELDSRAGNTIYF.

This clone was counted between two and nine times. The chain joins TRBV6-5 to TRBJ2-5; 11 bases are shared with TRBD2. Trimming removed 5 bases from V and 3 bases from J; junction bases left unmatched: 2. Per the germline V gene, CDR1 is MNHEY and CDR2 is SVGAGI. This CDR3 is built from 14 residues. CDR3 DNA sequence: TGTGCCAGCAGTACTAGCGGGAGTGAAGAGACCCAGTACTTC. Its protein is CASSTSGSEETQYF.

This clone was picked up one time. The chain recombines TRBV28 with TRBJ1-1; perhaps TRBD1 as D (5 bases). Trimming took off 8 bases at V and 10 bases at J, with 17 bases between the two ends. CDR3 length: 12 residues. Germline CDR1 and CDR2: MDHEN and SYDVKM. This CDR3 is CASFGTPEGAFF. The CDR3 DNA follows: TGTGCCAGCTTCGGGACTCCTGAGGGAGCTTTCTTT.

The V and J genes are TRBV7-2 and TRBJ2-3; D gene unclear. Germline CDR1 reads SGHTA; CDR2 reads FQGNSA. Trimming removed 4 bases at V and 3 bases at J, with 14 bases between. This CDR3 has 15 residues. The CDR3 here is CASSSISTGTDTQYF. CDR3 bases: TGTGCCAGCAGCTCGATATCAACCGGGACAGATACGCAGTATTTT.

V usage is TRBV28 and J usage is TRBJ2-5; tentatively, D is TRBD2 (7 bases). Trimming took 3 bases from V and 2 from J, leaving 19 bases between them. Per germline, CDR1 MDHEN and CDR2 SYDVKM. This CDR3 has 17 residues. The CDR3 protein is CASSLPQGREGQETQYF. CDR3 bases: TGTGCCAGCAGTTTGCCCCAGGGGAGGGAGGGTCAAGAGACCCAGTACTTC.

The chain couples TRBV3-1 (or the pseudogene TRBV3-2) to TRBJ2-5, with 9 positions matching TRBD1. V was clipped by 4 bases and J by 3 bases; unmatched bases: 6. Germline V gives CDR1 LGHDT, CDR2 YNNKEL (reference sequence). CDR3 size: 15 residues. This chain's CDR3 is CASSLRDRDEETQYF. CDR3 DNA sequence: TGTGCCAGCAGCCTCCGGGACAGGGATGAAGAGACCCAGTACTTC.

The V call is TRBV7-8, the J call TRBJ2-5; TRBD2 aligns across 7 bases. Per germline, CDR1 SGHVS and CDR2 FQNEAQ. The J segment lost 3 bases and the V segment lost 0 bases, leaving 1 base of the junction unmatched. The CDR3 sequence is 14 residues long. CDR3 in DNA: TGTGCCAGCAGCTTAGCAGCGGGGAAAGAGACCCAGTACTTC. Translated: CASSLAAGKETQYF. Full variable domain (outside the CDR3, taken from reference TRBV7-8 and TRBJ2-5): GAGVSQSPRYKVAKRGQDVALRCDPISGHVSLFWYQQALGQGPEFLTYFQNEAQLDKSGLPSDRFFAERPEGSVSTLKIQRTQQEDSAVYLCASSLAAGKETQYFGPGTRLLVL.

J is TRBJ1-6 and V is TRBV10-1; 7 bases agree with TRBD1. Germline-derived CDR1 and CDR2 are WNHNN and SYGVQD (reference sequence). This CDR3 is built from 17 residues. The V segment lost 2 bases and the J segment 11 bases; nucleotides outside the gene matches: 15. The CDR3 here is CASSERDPRDRDPPLHF. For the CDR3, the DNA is TGCGCCAGCAGTGAGAGGGACCCAAGAGACAGGGATCCACCCCTCCACTTT.

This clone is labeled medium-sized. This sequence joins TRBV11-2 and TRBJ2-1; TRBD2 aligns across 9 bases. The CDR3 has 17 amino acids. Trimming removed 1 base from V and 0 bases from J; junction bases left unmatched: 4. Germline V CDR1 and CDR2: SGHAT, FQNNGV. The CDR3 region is CASSLVGGRASYNEQFF. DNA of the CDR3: TGTGCCAGCAGCTTAGTTGGCGGGAGGGCCTCCTACAATGAGCAGTTCTTC.

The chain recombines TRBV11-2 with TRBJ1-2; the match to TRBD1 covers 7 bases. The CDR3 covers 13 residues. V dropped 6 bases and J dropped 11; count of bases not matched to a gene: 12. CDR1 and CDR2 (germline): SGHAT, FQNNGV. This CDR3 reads CASRSLRGARYTF. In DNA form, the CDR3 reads TGTGCCAGCAGAAGCCTCAGGGGGGCTCGGTACACCTTC. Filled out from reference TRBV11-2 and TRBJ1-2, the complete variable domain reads EAGVAQSPRYKIIEKRQSVAFWCNPISGHATLYWYQQILGQGPKLLIQFQNNGVVDDSQLPKDRFSAERLKGVDSTLKIQPAKLEDSAVYLCASRSLRGARYTFGSGTRLTVV.

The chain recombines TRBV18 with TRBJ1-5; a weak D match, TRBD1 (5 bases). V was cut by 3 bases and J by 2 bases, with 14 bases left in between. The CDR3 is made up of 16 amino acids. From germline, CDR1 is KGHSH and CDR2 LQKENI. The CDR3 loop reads CASSPQDNFGNQPQHF. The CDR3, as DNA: TGTGCCAGCTCACCTCAGGACAATTTCGGCAATCAGCCCCAGCATTTT.

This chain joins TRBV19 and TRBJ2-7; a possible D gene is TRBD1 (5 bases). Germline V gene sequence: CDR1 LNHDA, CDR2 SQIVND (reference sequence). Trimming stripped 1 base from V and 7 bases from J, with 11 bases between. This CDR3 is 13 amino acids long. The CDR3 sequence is CASSIGGSLEQYF. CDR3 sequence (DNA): TGTGCCAGTAGTATAGGGGGCAGTCTTGAGCAGTACTTC.

The CDR3 sequence is CSVDGQGAEEQYF. Written as DNA, the CDR3 is TGCAGCGTTGACGGACAGGGGGCGGAGGAGCAGTACTTC. The chain combines TRBV29-1 with TRBJ2-7; 11 bases line up with TRBD1. The junction had 5 bases not matched to a gene; V was cut back by 3 bases and J by 7 bases. Germline V gives CDR1 SQVTM, CDR2 ANQGSEA. The CDR3 runs 13 residues.

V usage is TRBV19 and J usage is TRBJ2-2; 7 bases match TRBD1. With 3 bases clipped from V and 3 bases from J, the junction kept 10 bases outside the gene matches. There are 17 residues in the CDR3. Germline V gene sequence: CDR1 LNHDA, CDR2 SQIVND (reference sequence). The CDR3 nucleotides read TGTGCCAGTAGTATGGTAGGGGGCGCCGTGGACACCGGGGAGCTGTTTTTT. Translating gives CASSMVGGAVDTGELFF.

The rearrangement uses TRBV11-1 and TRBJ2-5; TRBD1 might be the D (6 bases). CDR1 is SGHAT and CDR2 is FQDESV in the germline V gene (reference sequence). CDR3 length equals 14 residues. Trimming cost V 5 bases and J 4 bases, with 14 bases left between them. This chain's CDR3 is CASSPRGVGETQYF. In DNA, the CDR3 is TGTGCCAGCAGCCCCAGGGGAGTAGGAGAGACCCAGTACTTC.

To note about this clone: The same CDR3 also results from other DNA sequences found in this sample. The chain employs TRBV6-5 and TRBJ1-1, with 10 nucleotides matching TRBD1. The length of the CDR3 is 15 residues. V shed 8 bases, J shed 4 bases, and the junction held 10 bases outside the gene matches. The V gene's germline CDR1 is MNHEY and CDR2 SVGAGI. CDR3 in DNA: TGTGCCAGCGGCCTCCAGGGACAGGGGTTCACTGAAGCTTTCTTT. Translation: CASGLQGQGFTEAFF.